Sequencing of this T cell receptor beta chain was carried out in a study of control samples from healthy donors and cancer patients. The table came from immunoSEQ multiplex PCR; TCRdb's copy has only in-frame clones and leaves some out. The sample consists of 100,000 to 150,000 clones, more than 75% of them appearing once. Looked up from germline, CDR1 is LGHNA and CDR2 is YNFKEQ. V gave up 3 bases and J gave up 0 bases; unmatched junction bases: 0. The CDR3 has 16 amino acids. The receptor's source is a man aged 18-30 years in good health. Source material: blood. This rearrangement joins TRBV4-2 to TRBJ2-7, with 15 bases identical to TRBD2. The CDR3, as DNA: TGTGCCAGCAGCCAGGGACTAGCGGGGGGCTCCTACGAGCAGTACTTC. Translated: CASSQGLAGGSYEQYF.